A selection of T cell receptor beta chains follows, all from one sample in a study of technical replicates of blood from a handful of donors. Measured with immunoSEQ multiplex PCR; TCRdb has only the in-frame clones, and not every one. The sample consists of around 97,000 clones, 90% to 97% of them appearing once. Material: T cells isolated from PBMCs. These receptor sequences come from a human donor in good health. Each CDR3 is given with its conserved first and last residue. A D gene is named only where the DNA matches it firmly. Size values are once, few and many counts, or a class for expanded clones, and some rows have none.

clone_size: -; v_call: TRBV19; j_call: TRBJ2-3; d_call: -; cdr3_nt: TGTGCCAGTAGTATAGCAGGGTATACAGATACGCAGTATTTT; cdr3_aa: CASSIAGYTDTQYF
clone_size: -; v_call: TRBV19; j_call: TRBJ1-5; d_call: -; cdr3_nt: TGTGCCAGTAGTATGGGCCACACCATTAATCAGCCCCAGCATTTT; cdr3_aa: CASSMGHTINQPQHF
clone_size: -; v_call: TRBV4-1; j_call: TRBJ1-5; d_call: -; cdr3_nt: TGCGCCAGCAATAGAGACGGGGGTTCGGCCCAGCCCCAGCATTTT; cdr3_aa: CASNRDGGSAQPQHF
clone_size: -; v_call: TRBV7-2; j_call: TRBJ2-1; d_call: -; cdr3_nt: TGTGCCAGCAGCTTAGGTCAGGGGAGACACAATGAGCAGTTCTTC; cdr3_aa: CASSLGQGRHNEQFF
clone_size: -; v_call: TRBV25-1; j_call: TRBJ2-1; d_call: TRBD2; cdr3_nt: TGTGCCAGCACCAGGGCCGGGACTAGCGGCTCCTACAATGAGCAGTTCTTC; cdr3_aa: CASTRAGTSGSYNEQFF
clone_size: -; v_call: TRBV29-1; j_call: TRBJ2-1; d_call: TRBD1; cdr3_nt: TGCAGCGTTGAGGACAGGGGAAGTGAGCAGTTCTTC; cdr3_aa: CSVEDRGSEQFF
clone_size: -; v_call: TRBV10-2; j_call: TRBJ2-7; d_call: TRBD1; cdr3_nt: TGCGCCAGCAGTGTGGACAGGTTGTCCCACGAGCAGTACTTC; cdr3_aa: CASSVDRLSHEQYF
clone_size: -; v_call: TRBV27; j_call: TRBJ2-6; d_call: -; cdr3_nt: TGTGCCAGCAGTTTGCAGGGGAACGGCAACGTCCTGACTTTC; cdr3_aa: CASSLQGNGNVLTF
clone_size: -; v_call: TRBV7-3; j_call: TRBJ2-2; d_call: TRBD1; cdr3_nt: TGTGCCAGCAGCTCCACTGACAGGGTAGCCGGGGAGCTGTTTTTT; cdr3_aa: CASSSTDRVAGELFF
clone_size: -; v_call: TRBV2; j_call: TRBJ1-4; d_call: -; cdr3_nt: TGTGCCAGCATGCCCCCTTCTGATCGGAAACTGTTTTTT; cdr3_aa: CASMPPSDRKLFF
clone_size: once; v_call: TRBV27; j_call: TRBJ1-2; d_call: -; cdr3_nt: TGTGCCAGCAGTTTATCCGTCGAGGGAGTAAGGGTTTATGGCTACACCTTC; cdr3_aa: CASSLSVEGVRVYGYTF
clone_size: -; v_call: TRBV6-4; j_call: TRBJ1-5; d_call: TRBD1; cdr3_nt: TGTGCCAGCAGACAGGGGGCATCTCCCAATCAGCCCCAGCATTTT; cdr3_aa: CASRQGASPNQPQHF
clone_size: -; v_call: TRBV15; j_call: TRBJ2-3; d_call: -; cdr3_nt: TGTGCCACCAGCAGAGCCCCCCTTACTCCTGGCACAGATACGCAGTATTTT; cdr3_aa: CATSRAPLTPGTDTQYF
clone_size: -; v_call: TRBV6-5; j_call: TRBJ2-5; d_call: TRBD2; cdr3_nt: TGTGCCAGCAGTTACGCTGCGGGAGGGCTGAGAGAGACCCAGTACTTC; cdr3_aa: CASSYAAGGLRETQYF
clone_size: -; v_call: TRBV11-2; j_call: TRBJ2-1; d_call: TRBD2; cdr3_nt: TGTGCCAGCAGCTTTGCCGAGGCTAGCGGTTACAATGAGCAGTTCTTC; cdr3_aa: CASSFAEASGYNEQFF
clone_size: -; v_call: TRBV5-4; j_call: TRBJ2-7; d_call: -; cdr3_nt: TGTGCCAGCAGCGGCGGGACCGCCTACGAGCAGTACTTC; cdr3_aa: CASSGGTAYEQYF